One sample yielded the 22 T cell receptor beta chains listed below, sequenced in a study of tumor-infiltrating lymphocytes in oesophageal squamous cell carcinoma. Via MiXCR, TCRdb re-called the PCR reads, giving one row per CDR3 protein. The sample yields more than 9,500 distinct CDR3 sequences, roughly 46% seen once. What was sequenced was normal esophageal tissue next to the tumor. These receptors came from a male donor with esophageal squamous cell carcinoma.

The chain has TRBV19 and TRBJ1-5, with D unclear. This CDR3 comprises 13 residues. Trimming cost V 6 bases and J 4 bases, with 10 bases left between them. Germline lookup yields CDR1 LNHDA and CDR2 SQIVND (reference sequence). The DNA for the CDR3 is TGTGCCAGTAGGTCTGGCAGGAATCAGCCCCAGCATTTT. Translating it yields CASRSGRNQPQHF.

Notes on this clonotype: A much larger clonotype is one base distant, so this may be a read error. J is TRBJ2-6 and V is TRBV7-6; 7 bases align to TRBD1. The better agreement between TRBJ2-7 and the DNA end casts doubt on the J call. This CDR3 has 13 residues. CDR1 and CDR2 (germline): SGHVS, FNYEAQ. The CDR3 DNA follows: TGTGCCAGCAGCCAGGGGGACCTCAATGAGCAGTACTTC. This encodes CASSQGDLNEQYF.

There are a few counts of this clonotype. The rearrangement joins TRBV6-1 to TRBJ2-3; TRBD2 matches at 9 bases. Trimming removed 5 bases from V and 1 base from J; junction bases left unmatched: 4. The CDR3 consists of 15 residues. Germline V gene sequence: CDR1 MNHNS, CDR2 SASEGT. The CDR3 DNA reads TGTGCCAGCAGTTACGGGACTAGCCGCACAGATACGCAGTATTTT. This codes for CASSYGTSRTDTQYF.

This clonotype is medium-sized by share. J is TRBJ2-7 and V is TRBV7-4; no firm D call. V gave up 3 bases and J gave up 8 bases, with 11 bases separating them. The CDR3 spans 12 residues. Germline V lookup: CDR1 SGHVT, CDR2 SQSDAQ. The CDR3 DNA follows: TGTGCCAGCAGCTTTTTGGGCCAGAAGCAGTACTTC. It is translated as CASSFLGQKQYF.

This clonotype was counted at least ten times. This sequence joins TRBV5-6 and TRBJ1-4; possible D gene TRBD1, 6 bases. V lost 6 bases to trimming and J lost 4 bases, with 16 bases between them. This CDR3 is built from 15 residues. The germline CDR1 and CDR2 sequences are SGHDT and YYEEEE. This CDR3 is CASTRSGTLNEKLFF. The CDR3 DNA is TGTGCCAGCACTCGATCCGGGACACTTAATGAAAAACTGTTTTTT.

This clonotype was counted ten times or more. The missing conserved phenylalanine or tryptophan at the end of this CDR3 makes a read error likely. Because the CDR3's place on the DNA is in doubt, the DNA is left out and the CDR3 is given as listed by TCRdb. The rearrangement links TRBV7-3 to TRBJ2-6; the table gives TRBD1 as D, unverified against the DNA. Counting both end residues, the CDR3 totals 13 amino acids. Germline V CDR1 and CDR2: SGHTA, FQGTGA. The CDR3 protein is CASSPGQMWSGMT.

The chain links TRBV7-2 to TRBJ2-7; a weak D match, TRBD1 (6 bases). Trimming took off 5 bases at V and 3 bases at J, with 14 bases between the two ends. Per the germline V gene, CDR1 is SGHTA and CDR2 is FQGNSA. The CDR3 runs to 14 residues. The CDR3 DNA sequence: TGTGCCAGCAGCGGGGGCCCGACCTACTACGAGCAGTACTTC. Translating gives CASSGGPTYYEQYF.

This clonotype is termed medium-sized. The V and J genes are TRBV27 and TRBJ2-1; no definite D call. Germline CDR1 and CDR2: MNHEY and SMNVEV (reference sequence). Trimming removed 2 bases from V and 3 bases from J, with 8 bases in between. The CDR3 has 14 residues. The CDR3 sequence is CASSLDSLYNEQFF. The CDR3, as DNA: TGTGCCAGCAGTTTAGACTCCCTCTACAATGAGCAGTTCTTC.

In this sample, this clonotype is medium-sized. A much larger clone differs from this one at a single base, so this may be a read error. The chain carries TRBV7-3 and TRBJ2-7; TRBD2 aligns across 8 bases. The V segment lost 5 bases and the J segment 7 bases; nucleotides outside the gene matches: 16. Germline V gives CDR1 SGHTA, CDR2 FQGTGA. This CDR3 region has 16 residues. The CDR3 loop is CASSPQIAGLYNEQYF. DNA for the CDR3: TGTGCCAGCAGCCCTCAAATAGCGGGACTTTACAATGAGCAGTACTTC. Variable domain in full (rest from reference TRBV7-3 and TRBJ2-7): GAGVSQTPSNKVTEKGKYVELRCDPISGHTALYWYRQSLGQGPEFLIYFQGTGAADDSGLPNDRFFAVRPEGSVSTLKIQRTERGDSAVYLCASSPQIAGLYNEQYFGPGTRLTVT.

Worth noting for this clonotype: This CDR3 is missing its conserved last phenylalanine or tryptophan, likely due to a read error. No DNA is shown, since the ends of the CDR3 on it are uncertain; the CDR3 is the one TCRdb lists. The chain combines TRBV12-3 or TRBV12-4 with TRBJ2-5; TRBD1, the D gene given by the table, was not confirmed from the DNA. The CDR3 is 17 residues long, counting both termini. CDR3 loop: CASMSPGTGVSPLHFGN.

The sample holds one count of this clonotype. V gene TRBV12-3 or TRBV12-4 combines with J gene TRBJ2-3, with 10 bases fitting TRBD1. The J call may be wrong; the DNA end is better matched by TRBJ1-5. The CDR3 sequence is 16 residues long. The CDR3 loop is CASGLSGTGVSQPQHF. The CDR3 DNA reads as TGTGCCAGCGGACTTTCCGGGACAGGGGTGTCTCAGCCCCAGCATTTT.

The chain employs TRBV6-8 and TRBJ2-1; unclear D gene. CDR1 and CDR2 from the germline V gene are MNHGY and SAAAGT. Between the trimmed V and J ends, which lost 6 bases and 4 bases, there was a span of 4 bases. The CDR3 length is 11 residues. As DNA, the CDR3 is TGTGCCAGCAGGGGATACAATGAGCAGTTCTTC. As protein: CASRGYNEQFF.

The V call is TRBV7-6, the J call TRBJ2-5; 7 nucleotides align to TRBD1. The J call may be faulty, since TRBJ2-7 better matches the DNA end. CDR1 is SGHVS and CDR2 is FNYEAQ in the germline V gene. This CDR3 is 13 amino acids long. The CDR3 region is CASSLGDRYEQYF. DNA of the CDR3: TGTGCCAGCAGCTTAGGGGACAGATACGAGCAGTACTTC.

This rearrangement joins TRBV23-1 to TRBJ2-1; D not certain. The J call is uncertain, as TRBJ2-7 better fits the DNA end. TRBV23-1 is an ORF; its function is uncertain. This CDR3 has 15 amino acids. CDR3 sequence (DNA): TGCGCCAGCAGTCCCGTCTCTCTCTCCTCCTACGAGCAGTACTTC. Translated: CASSPVSLSSYEQYF.

This chain links TRBV7-3 with TRBJ2-1; D unclear. Trimming removed 1 base at V and 9 bases at J, with 13 bases between. This CDR3 has 14 amino acids. CDR1 and CDR2 from the germline V gene are SGHTA and FQGTGA. CDR3 in DNA: TGTGCCAGCAGCTTAAGGTGGACGTCGGGTGAGCAGTTCTTC. It yields the protein CASSLRWTSGEQFF.

This clonotype was detected many times. The rearrangement links TRBV19 to TRBJ2-1; 8 bases match TRBD2. Trimming cost V 5 bases and J 5 bases; bases outside gene matches: 14. This CDR3 is built from 17 residues. The germline V gene has CDR1 LNHDA and CDR2 SQIVND (reference sequence). The CDR3 coding sequence is TGTGCCAGTAGTCCCCCTCCGCTAGCGGGTGCCAACAATGAGCAGTTCTTC. Protein sequence: CASSPPPLAGANNEQFF.

DNA for the CDR3: TGCAGCGTTGCCGGGACAGGGGGCACAGATACGCAGTATTTT. Translated: CSVAGTGGTDTQYF. The chain links TRBV29-1 to TRBJ2-3, with TRBD1 identical over 10 bases. Germline-derived CDR1 and CDR2 are SQVTM and ANQGSEA. V shed 4 bases, J shed 1 base, and the junction held 2 bases outside the gene matches. The CDR3 totals 14 residues.

This clonotype was picked up one time. This rearrangement joins TRBV7-3 to TRBJ2-3, with 9 bases matching TRBD1. Germline CDR1 SGHTA, CDR2 FQGTGA. J lost 4 bases, V lost 5 bases, and 7 bases had no gene match. This CDR3 spans 15 amino acids. The CDR3 DNA follows: TGTGCCAGCAGCATGGGACAGGGAAAACCAGATACGCAGTATTTT. Translated, it gives CASSMGQGKPDTQYF.

The gene calls are TRBV28 and TRBJ2-5; a weak D match, TRBD1 (6 bases). The germline CDR1 and CDR2 sequences are MDHEN and SYDVKM. The germline V and J ends were trimmed by 6 bases and 9 bases, with 17 bases remaining between them. This CDR3 region has 13 residues. The CDR3 sequence: CASSPGLAGAQYF. The CDR3 region has the DNA TGTGCCAGCAGCCCGGGTCTCGCAGGGGCCCAGTACTTC.

In this sample, this clonotype turned up many times. This may stem from a read error, because a much larger clone lies one nucleotide away. The chain couples TRBV10-3 to TRBJ2-5; no clear D. V lost 6 bases, J lost 11 bases, and 13 bases lay in between. The germline gives CDR1 ENHRY, CDR2 SYGVKD. This CDR3 spans 11 amino acids. Here the CDR3 DNA reads TGTGCCATCAGAGCTAGTAATGAGCAGTACTTC. Translation gives CAIRASNEQYF.

V and J are TRBV7-4 and TRBJ2-5; 7 bases align to TRBD2. In germline, CDR1 is SGHVT, CDR2 SQSDAQ. This CDR3 has 15 amino acids. The J segment lost 0 bases and the V segment lost 5 bases, leaving 6 bases of the junction unmatched. CDR3 protein: CASSLIGRDQETQYF. CDR3 DNA sequence: TGTGCCAGCAGCCTTATTGGGAGGGACCAAGAGACCCAGTACTTC.

The V and J genes are TRBV7-6 and TRBJ2-1; a weak D match, TRBD2 (5 bases). The CDR3 runs 14 residues. Trimming stripped 0 bases from V and 2 bases from J, with 5 bases between. Germline CDR1 SGHVS, CDR2 FNYEAQ. The CDR3 reads CASSLAGTYNEQFF. The CDR3 coding sequence is TGTGCCAGCAGCTTAGCCGGGACCTACAATGAGCAGTTCTTC.